The T cell receptor beta chain under discussion was sequenced for a study of T cell responses to AZD1222 COVID-19 vaccine. General study findings and limits: Increases in Spike-specific TCR breadth and depth were seen after two AZD1222 doses. In a largely white British group with more females than males, clonal diversity was possibly underestimated. At baseline, seropositivity was found in only six or seven AZD1222 recipients. Spike was spanned by vaccine-associated CD4 TCRs, which were dominant at 160-218 and 743-854.

Concerning this clone: Its antigen is still unknown.

This CDR3 has 16 residues. Per the germline V gene, CDR1 is SGDLS and CDR2 is YYNGEE. The V gene lost 0 bases and the J gene lost 4 bases, with 16 bases spanning the gap. Profiled with immunoSEQ multiplex PCR; TCRdb holds only in-frame clones, not every one. Counted here are about 190,000 clones, about 89% occurring once; the ten biggest clones make up about 3%. The V gene is TRBV9, the J gene TRBJ1-2; D call uncertain. The TCR comes from an adult in good health. The sample was peripheral blood, taken on day 0 of MenACWY control vaccination. CDR3 sequence reads: CASSVDSLGSVYGYTF. DNA of the CDR3: TGTGCCAGCAGCGTAGACTCTCTGGGCAGCGTCTATGGCTACACCTTC.